The 15 T cell receptor beta chains given below trace back to one sample, sequenced in a study of T cells in localized non-small cell lung cancer. The repertoire was sequenced with immunoSEQ multiplex PCR; TCRdb's copy has only in-frame clones and lacks some. The profile shows 23,000 or so clones, 89% of them singletons. Sample: peripheral blood, taken before any cancer treatment. These receptor sequences come from a man between 40 and 75 years old with stage I squamous cell lung carcinoma.

The V gene is TRBV27, the J gene TRBJ2-2; TRBD1 matches 8 bases. Germline-derived CDR1 and CDR2 are MNHEY and SMNVEV (reference sequence). The CDR3 totals 15 residues. J lost 1 base, V lost 4 bases, and 2 bases had no gene match. In nucleotides, the CDR3 is TGTGCCAGCAGTTGGACAGGGATGAACACCGGGGAGCTGTTTTTT. This gives the protein CASSWTGMNTGELFF.

The gene calls are TRBV6-1 and TRBJ2-3; D remains unclear. Germline V lookup: CDR1 MNHNS, CDR2 SASEGT. This CDR3 spans 13 amino acids. The V and J ends lost 4 bases and 5 bases respectively, with 10 bases between them. The CDR3 spells CASSGRLVDTQYF. For the CDR3, the DNA is TGTGCCAGCAGTGGTCGGCTGGTAGATACGCAGTATTTT.

This clone appeared once. The rearrangement links TRBV28 to TRBJ2-3; no reliable D call. The CDR3 runs 13 residues. Germline CDR1 and CDR2: MDHEN and SYDVKM. V dropped 7 bases and J dropped 1 base, with 9 bases sitting between them. CDR3 loop: CASTRQGTDTQYF. DNA of the CDR3: TGTGCCAGCACGCGGCAAGGCACAGATACGCAGTATTTT.

A note on this clone: The sample carries other DNA sequences with the same CDR3. The V call is TRBV7-9, the J call TRBJ1-2; D not certain. Germline CDR1 reads SEHNR; CDR2 reads FQNEAQ (reference sequence). The CDR3 is 16 amino acids. The V and J ends lost 1 base and 4 bases respectively, with 16 bases between them. DNA of the CDR3: TGTGCCAGCAGCTTAGGGCTACGTGAGGTTCTCTATGGCTACACCTTC. Its protein product is CASSLGLREVLYGYTF.

The CDR3: CASSLEGLDYNEQFF. Written as DNA, the CDR3 is TGCGCCAGCAGCTTGGAAGGACTGGACTACAATGAGCAGTTCTTC. The rearrangement uses TRBV5-1 and TRBJ2-1; D might be TRBD2 (5 bases). Trimming removed 0 bases from V and 3 bases from J, with 10 bases in between. Germline V gene data show CDR1 as SGHRS and CDR2 as YFSETQ. This CDR3 comprises 15 residues.

This clone was recorded a few times. The genes are TRBV4-2 and TRBJ2-5; 9 bases are a match to TRBD1. The J segment lost 4 bases and the V segment lost 0 bases, leaving 6 bases of the junction unmatched. CDR3 length: 16 amino acids. The germline CDR1 and CDR2 sequences are LGHNA and YNFKEQ. The CDR3 spells CASSQDKQGALETQYF. The DNA of the CDR3 is TGTGCCAGCAGCCAAGATAAACAGGGGGCATTAGAGACCCAGTACTTC.

The chain recombines TRBV1 with TRBJ1-6; TRBD1 is the table's D call, not checked against the DNA. TRBV1 is classified as a pseudogene. CDR3 size: 16 residues. CDR3 sequence (DNA): TGCACCAGCAGCCCCCGGACAGGGACTAATAATTCACCCCTCCACTTT. This encodes CTSSPRTGTNNSPLHF.

This chain uses TRBV7-2 with TRBJ1-4; possible D gene TRBD1, 6 bases. V gave up 2 bases and J gave up 8 bases, with 12 bases separating them. The germline V gene has CDR1 SGHTA and CDR2 FQGNSA. The CDR3 consists of 14 residues. CDR3 sequence: CASSLQQGDEKLFF. The CDR3 DNA reads as TGTGCCAGCAGCTTACAACAGGGTGACGAAAAACTGTTTTTT.

The sample holds a few counts of this clone. V gene TRBV10-3 combines with J gene TRBJ2-7; 15 positions agree with TRBD2. The CDR3 extends over 17 amino acids. CDR1 is ENHRY and CDR2 is SYGVKD in the germline V gene. The junction had 12 bases not matched to a gene; V was cut back by 5 bases and J by 7 bases. This chain's CDR3 is CAISPGLAGGPAGEQYF. CDR3 bases: TGTGCCATCAGTCCGGGACTAGCGGGGGGCCCTGCCGGGGAGCAGTACTTC.

The sample holds one count of this clone. The rearrangement joins TRBV6-5 to TRBJ1-1, with 7 bases identical to TRBD1. V lost 2 bases and J lost 6; bases outside the gene matches: 6. The CDR3 has 14 residues. Germline-derived CDR1 and CDR2 are MNHEY and SVGAGI. CDR3 in amino acids: CASSYAWDSPEAFF. The CDR3 DNA sequence: TGTGCCAGCAGTTACGCGTGGGACAGCCCTGAAGCTTTCTTT.

The V gene is TRBV28, the J gene TRBJ1-1; D is uncertain. This CDR3 spans 11 amino acids. The germline CDR1 and CDR2 sequences are MDHEN and SYDVKM. Trimming took off 3 bases at V and 4 bases at J, with 3 bases between the two ends. Written as DNA, the CDR3 is TGTGCCAGCAGTTTGGGCACTGAAGCTTTCTTT. It encodes CASSLGTEAFF. Combining the CDR3 with reference TRBV28 and TRBJ1-1 gives the whole variable domain DVKVTQSSRYLVKRTGEKVFLECVQDMDHENMFWYRQDPGLGLRLIYFSYDVKMKEKGDIPEGYSVSREKKERFSLILESASTNQTSMYLCASSLGTEAFFGQGTRLTVV.

The CDR3 reads CATCGGLTDTQYF. The CDR3, as DNA: TGTGCCACATGCGGGGGGCTGACAGATACGCAGTATTTT. V and J are TRBV19 and TRBJ2-3; 8 bases line up with TRBD2. The CDR3 is made up of 13 amino acids. J gave up 3 bases and V 10 bases, and 6 bases lay outside the gene matches. Germline V gene sequence: CDR1 LNHDA, CDR2 SQIVND (reference sequence).

The genes are TRBV5-4 and TRBJ2-7; D is uncertain. Trimming shortened V by 1 base and J by 5 bases, and 7 bases separated the two germline ends. The CDR3 is made up of 12 amino acids. CDR1 is SGHNT, CDR2 YYREEE, per germline (reference sequence). CDR3 nucleotide sequence: TGTGCCAGCAGCTTGCTCGCCCACGAGCAGTACTTC. Its protein is CASSLLAHEQYF.

The V and J genes are TRBV5-6 and TRBJ2-7; D is undetermined. The CDR3 totals 13 residues. The germline CDR1 and CDR2 sequences are SGHDT and YYEEEE. V was cut by 4 bases and J by 6 bases, with 14 bases left in between. DNA of the CDR3: TGTGCCAGCAGCCCCAGTCCGGACCCCGAGCAGTACTTC. This translates into CASSPSPDPEQYF.

This sequence joins TRBV5-6 and TRBJ1-3; D might be TRBD1 (5 bases). Germline CDR1 reads SGHDT; CDR2 reads YYEEEE. The CDR3 covers 15 residues. Deletions cut 3 bases from V and 4 bases from J, with 14 bases between. The CDR3 sequence is CASSYGGAGGNTIYF. CDR3 bases: TGTGCCAGCAGCTATGGCGGGGCAGGGGGAAACACCATATATTTT.